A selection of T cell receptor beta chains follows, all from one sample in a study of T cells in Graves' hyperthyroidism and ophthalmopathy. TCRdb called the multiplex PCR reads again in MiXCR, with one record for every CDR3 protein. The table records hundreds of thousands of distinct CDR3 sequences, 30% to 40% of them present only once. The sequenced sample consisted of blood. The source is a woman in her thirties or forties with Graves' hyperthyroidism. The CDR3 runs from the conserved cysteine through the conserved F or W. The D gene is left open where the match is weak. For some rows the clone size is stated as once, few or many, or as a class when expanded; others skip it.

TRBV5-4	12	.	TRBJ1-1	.	TGTGCCAGCGGCCCCCAAAGGGCTGAAGCTTTCTTT	CASGPQRAEAFF
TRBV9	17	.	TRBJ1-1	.	TGTGCCAGCAGCGTTGCCGGGACATACAACATGAACACTGAAGCTTTCTTT	CASSVAGTYNMNTEAFF
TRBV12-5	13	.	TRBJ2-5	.	TGTGCTAGTGGTTTGGTAAACCAAGAGACCCAGTACTTC	CASGLVNQETQYF
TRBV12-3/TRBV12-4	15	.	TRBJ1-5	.	TGTGCCAGCAGTACAGGGAGTGGGAGCAATCAGCCCCAGCATTTT	CASSTGSGSNQPQHF
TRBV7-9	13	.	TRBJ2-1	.	TGTGCCAGCAGCCAAGGGACATTGGGTGAGCAGTTCTTC	CASSQGTLGEQFF
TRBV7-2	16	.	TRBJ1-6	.	TGTGCCAGCAGCTTAGGTCTCGAGAGGGTACGGTCACCCCTCCACTTT	CASSLGLERVRSPLHF
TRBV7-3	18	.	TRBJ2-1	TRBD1	TGTGCCAGCAGCTTAAGGGTGGCAGGGGGCCTTGAGGGCAATGAGCAGTTCTTC	CASSLRVAGGLEGNEQFF
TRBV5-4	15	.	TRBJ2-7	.	TGTGCCAGCAGCTTGGTACCAGGGAGACCCTACGAGCAGTACTTC	CASSLVPGRPYEQYF
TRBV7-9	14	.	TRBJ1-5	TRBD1	TGTGCCAGCAGCTTACAGGGGGCGATTCAGCCCCAGCATTTT	CASSLQGAIQPQHF
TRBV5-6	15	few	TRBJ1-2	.	TGTGCCAGCAGCCGTGGGGGACCGCGCCCCTATGGCTACACCTTC	CASSRGGPRPYGYTF
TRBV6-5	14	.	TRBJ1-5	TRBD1	TGTGCCAGCAGAAAGGGACAGGGCTGGCAGCCCCAGCATTTT	CASRKGQGWQPQHF
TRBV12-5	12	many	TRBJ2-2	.	TGTGCTAGTGGTTTGGTACGTGGGGAGCTGTTTTTT	CASGLVRGELFF
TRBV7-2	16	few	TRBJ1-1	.	TGTGCCAGCAGCCGAGGACCCATCGTGGGGGGCGAAGTAGCTTTCTTT	CASSRGPIVGGEVAFF
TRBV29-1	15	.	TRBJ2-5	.	TGCAGCGTTGGAATCGGGGCGAGTGACGGGGAGACCCAGTACTTC	CSVGIGASDGETQYF
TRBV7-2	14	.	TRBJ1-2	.	TGTGTCAGCAGCTTGATGGTTCAGGGTAGTGGCTACACCTTC	CVSSLMVQGSGYTF
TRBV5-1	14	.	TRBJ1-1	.	TGCGCCAGCAGCCAACTTGGGCAGAACACTGAAGCTTTCTTT	CASSQLGQNTEAFF
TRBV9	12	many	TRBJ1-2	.	TGTGCCAGCAGCGCCGCCTATTCGGGCTACACCTTC	CASSAAYSGYTF
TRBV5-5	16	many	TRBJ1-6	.	TGTGCCAGCAGCCGAGGGCAGGGGAACTTTAATTCACCCCTCCACTTT	CASSRGQGNFNSPLHF
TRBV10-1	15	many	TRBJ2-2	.	TGCGCCAGCAGTGATTACTCCAGGCCCACCGGGGAGCTGTTTTTT	CASSDYSRPTGELFF
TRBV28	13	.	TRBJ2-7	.	TGTGCCAGCGGCTTGGGCGGGTTCTACGAGCAGTACTTC	CASGLGGFYEQYF
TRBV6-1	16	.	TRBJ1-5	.	TGTGCCAGCAGTCCAGTCACCGGGACACCCAATCAGCCCCAGCATTTT	CASSPVTGTPNQPQHF
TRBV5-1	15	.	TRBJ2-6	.	TGCGCCAGCAGCCCCGGCAGCTCTGGGGCCAACATCCTGACTTTC	CASSPGSSGANILTF
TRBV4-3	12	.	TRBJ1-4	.	TGCGCCAGCAGCCAAGGGCAGGCAAATCTGTTTTTT	CASSQGQANLFF
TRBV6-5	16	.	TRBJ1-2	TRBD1	TGTGCCAGCAGCCGCAGCCCGCAGGGGGAGAACTATGGCTACACCTTC	CASSRSPQGENYGYTF
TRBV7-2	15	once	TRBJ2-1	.	TGTGCCAGCAGCTTAACCCGGAGCTCCTACAATGAGCAGTTCTTC	CASSLTRSSYNEQFF
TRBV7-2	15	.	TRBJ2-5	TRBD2	TGTGCCAGCACTACTAGCGGGACCCCTCGAGAGACCCAGTACTTC	CASTTSGTPRETQYF
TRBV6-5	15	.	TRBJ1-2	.	TGTGCCAGCAGTTACAAGGGACCGATCCTCTATGGCTACACCTTC	CASSYKGPILYGYTF
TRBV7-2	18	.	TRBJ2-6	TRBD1	TGTGCCAGCAGCCAAGGAGGGGGACAGGCGTCTGGGGCCAACGTCCTGACTTTC	CASSQGGGQASGANVLTF
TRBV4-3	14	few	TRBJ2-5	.	TGCGCCAGCAGCCAAGATCTACGAGCGGGGACCCAGTACTTC	CASSQDLRAGTQYF
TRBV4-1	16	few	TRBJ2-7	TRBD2	TGCGCCAGCAGCCAAGGAGGGCTAGCGGCCAGCTACGAGCAGTACTTC	CASSQGGLAASYEQYF
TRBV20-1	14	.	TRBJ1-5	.	TGCAGTGCTCGCGAAGGGCAGGGAAATCAGCCCCAGCATTTT	CSAREGQGNQPQHF
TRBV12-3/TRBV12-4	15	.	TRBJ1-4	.	TGTGCCAGCCTTGCATCCGGGGCAACTAATGAAAAACTGTTTTTT	CASLASGATNEKLFF
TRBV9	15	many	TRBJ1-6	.	TGTGCCAGCAGCGCGGATGTACAGGGTTATTCACCCCTCCACTTT	CASSADVQGYSPLHF
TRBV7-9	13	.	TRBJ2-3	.	TGTGCCAGCAGCCCTAAAGGGGAAGATACGCAGTATTTT	CASSPKGEDTQYF
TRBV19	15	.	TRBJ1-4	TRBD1	TGTGCCAGTAGTGACACAGGGGGCGGGGGAGAAAAACTGTTTTTT	CASSDTGGGGEKLFF
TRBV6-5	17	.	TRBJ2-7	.	TGTGCCAGCAGTTACTCGACGAGTCGCAGGGGACTTGACGAGCAGTACTTC	CASSYSTSRRGLDEQYF
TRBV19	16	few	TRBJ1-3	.	TGTGCCAGTAGTGACTCAAAAGGAGTTCGCGGAAACACCATATATTTT	CASSDSKGVRGNTIYF
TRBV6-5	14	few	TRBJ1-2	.	TGTGCCAGCAGCCCTCCCGGCAGGTACGATGGCTACACCTTC	CASSPPGRYDGYTF
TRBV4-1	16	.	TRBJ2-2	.	TGCGCCAGCAGCAAGTTCCCGGACAGAGACACCGGGGAGCTGTTTTTT	CASSKFPDRDTGELFF
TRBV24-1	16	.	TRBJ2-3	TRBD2	TGTGCCACCAGTGACCCCGGGACTAGCGGCACAGATACGCGGTATTTT	CATSDPGTSGTDTRYF
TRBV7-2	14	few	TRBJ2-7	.	TGTGCCAGCAGCTTAGAGGGTAGCCTCTACGAGCAGTACTTC	CASSLEGSLYEQYF
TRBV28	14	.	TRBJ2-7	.	TGTGCCAGCAGACTTAGACGGTCCCCCAGCGAGCAGTACTTC	CASRLRRSPSEQYF
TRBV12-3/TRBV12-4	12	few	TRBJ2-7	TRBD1	TGTGCCAGCAGTACCCACAGGGGCGAGCAGTACTTC	CASSTHRGEQYF
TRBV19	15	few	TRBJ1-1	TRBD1	TGTGCCAGTAGTATAGACGACAGGGTGAACACTGAAGCTTTCTTT	CASSIDDRVNTEAFF
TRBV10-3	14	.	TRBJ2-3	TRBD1	TGTGCCATCTTGGGACAGGCGAGCACAGATACGCAGTATTTT	CAILGQASTDTQYF
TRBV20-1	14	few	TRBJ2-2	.	TGCAGTGCGTACCGGGACACGACAACCGGGGAGCTGTTTTTT	CSAYRDTTTGELFF
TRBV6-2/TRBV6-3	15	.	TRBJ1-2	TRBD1	TGTGCCAGCAATGACCCGGCAGGGGGCTACTATGGCTACACCTTC	CASNDPAGGYYGYTF
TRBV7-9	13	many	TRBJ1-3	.	TGTGCCAGCCTCGGGCCTGTCGGAAACACCATATATTTT	CASLGPVGNTIYF
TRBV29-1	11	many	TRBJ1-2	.	TGCAGCGTTGAGGACAACTATGGCTACACCTTC	CSVEDNYGYTF
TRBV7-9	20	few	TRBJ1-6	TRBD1	TGTGCCAGCAGTTACTCGACGGGACAGTCAGCGCTACTTTATAATTCACCCCTCCACTTT	CASSYSTGQSALLYNSPLHF